The 28 T cell receptor beta chains in this list originate from one sample, sequenced in a study of CD8 T cells in ankylosing spondylitis. TCRdb re-analysed the 5' RACE reads in MiXCR, keeping a single row per CDR3 protein. The data show 150,000 to 200,000 distinct CDR3 sequences, roughly 18% seen once. The sequenced sample consisted of blood, either unsorted or a sorted T cell fraction (not recorded which). These receptors were taken from a male donor aged 10-35 years with ankylosing spondylitis or in good health (not recorded which).

J is TRBJ2-5 and V is TRBV29-1; a possible D gene is TRBD2 (6 bases). CDR1 is SQVTM and CDR2 is ANQGSEA in the germline V gene. Trimming pared 7 bases from V and 3 bases from J, leaving 18 bases between. The CDR3 loop spans 14 amino acids. The CDR3 here is CSASLGGAKETQYF. The CDR3, as DNA: TGCAGCGCGAGCCTGGGGGGTGCGAAAGAGACCCAGTACTTC. The variable domain in full, with the rest retrieved from reference TRBV29-1 and TRBJ2-5, is SAVISQKPSRDICQRGTSLTIQCQVDSQVTMMFWYRQQPGQSLTLIATANQGSEATYESGFVIDKFPISRPNLTFSTLTVSNMSPEDSSIYLCSASLGGAKETQYFGPGTRLLVL.

This clonotype was observed many times. This chain joins TRBV30 and TRBJ1-6; no reliable D call. This CDR3 is built from 11 residues. The V end lost 5 bases, the J end lost 6 bases, and 5 bases lay between the germline ends. Germline V gene sequence: CDR1 GTSNPN, CDR2 SVGIG (reference sequence). In DNA form, the CDR3 reads TGTGCCTGGGAGGCTAATTCACCCCTCCACTTT. Translation: CAWEANSPLHF.

This clonotype was picked up a small number of times. This chain joins TRBV20-1 and TRBJ2-7, with 9 bases aligning to TRBD1. CDR1 and CDR2 (germline): DFQATT, SNEGSKA (reference sequence). This CDR3 region has 15 residues. Trimming took 0 bases from V and 9 from J; bases not matched to a gene: 12. The CDR3 spells CSARDYRDREWVQYV. Here the CDR3 DNA reads TGCAGTGCTAGAGATTACCGGGACAGGGAATGGGTGCAGTACGTC.

The rearrangement links TRBV20-1 to TRBJ2-1, with 8 bases fitting TRBD1. The CDR3 has 13 amino acids. Germline CDR1 and CDR2: DFQATT and SNEGSKA (reference sequence). The V gene end was trimmed by 3 bases and the J gene end by 3 bases; junction bases not matched to a gene: 1. The CDR3 DNA sequence: TGCAGTGCTAGGGGACAGGACTACAATGAGCAGTTCTTC. Translated, it gives CSARGQDYNEQFF.

This clonotype has ten or more counts. The rearrangement joins TRBV28 to TRBJ2-1; D uncertain. Trimming took off 3 bases at V and 6 bases at J, with 15 bases between the two ends. From germline, CDR1 is MDHEN and CDR2 SYDVKM. This CDR3 has 15 residues. CDR3 DNA sequence: TGTGCCAGCAGTTTTCCGAATCCCAAAGTCAATGAGCAGTTCTTC. It yields the protein CASSFPNPKVNEQFF.

This clonotype came up many times. The chain links TRBV29-1 to TRBJ2-7; D could derive from TRBD1 or TRBD2 (5 bases each). Between the trimmed V and J ends, which lost 4 bases and 3 bases, there was a span of 10 bases. The germline V gene encodes CDR1 SQVTM and CDR2 ANQGSEA. The CDR3 consists of 12 residues. CDR3 in DNA: TGCAGCGTTGTTCGAGGGGTCTACGAGCAGTACTTC. It codes for CSVVRGVYEQYF.

This clonotype was counted ten times or more. J is TRBJ2-7 and V is TRBV2, with a possible D match to TRBD1 (6 bases). Germline CDR1 reads SNHLY; CDR2 reads FYNNEI. The CDR3 is 11 amino acids. The V and J ends lost 11 bases and 3 bases respectively, with 11 bases between them. The CDR3 is CAVQGNYEQYF. The CDR3 DNA follows: TGTGCCGTACAGGGAAACTACGAGCAGTACTTC. The complete variable domain, with remaining parts taken from reference TRBV2 and TRBJ2-7, reads EPEVTQTPSHQVTQMGQEVILRCVPISNHLYFYWYRQILGQKVEFLVSFYNNEISEKSEIFDDQFSVERPDGSNFTLKIRSTKLEDSAMYFCAVQGNYEQYFGPGTRLTVT.

The sample holds many counts of this clonotype. This sequence joins TRBV4-3 and TRBJ2-5; 7 nucleotides agree with TRBD2. V lost 2 bases to trimming and J lost 3 bases; unmatched junction nucleotides: 3. Germline loops: CDR1 LGHNA, CDR2 YSLEER. The CDR3 is 14 amino acids. The CDR3 region is CASSQIAGEETQYF. The CDR3 DNA follows: TGCGCCAGCAGCCAAATAGCGGGTGAAGAGACCCAGTACTTC.

The V call is TRBV7-8, the J call TRBJ2-7; a weak D match, TRBD2 (6 bases). Between the trimmed V and J ends, which lost 4 bases and 0 bases, there was a span of 16 bases. This CDR3 comprises 16 residues. Germline values: CDR1 SGHVS, CDR2 FQNEAQ. For the CDR3, the DNA is TGTGCCAGCAGCTCCCTGGGGCGGGACGGCTCCTACGAGCAGTACTTC. Its translation: CASSSLGRDGSYEQYF.

This chain connects TRBV29-1 to TRBJ2-5; 7 bases map to TRBD1. The CDR3 consists of 14 residues. Trimming removed 4 bases from V and 0 bases from J; junction bases left unmatched: 5. Germline V lookup: CDR1 SQVTM, CDR2 ANQGSEA. The CDR3 sequence is CSVVPTGYQETQYF. The CDR3, as DNA: TGCAGCGTTGTCCCGACAGGGTACCAAGAGACCCAGTACTTC.

This clonotype showed up many times. This chain links TRBV3-1 with TRBJ2-1; 7 nucleotides line up with TRBD1. J lost 7 bases, V lost 4 bases, and 7 bases had no gene match. CDR3 length: 14 amino acids. Germline CDR1 reads LGHDT; CDR2 reads YNNKEL (reference sequence). CDR3 loop: CASSPGPRGNEQFF. CDR3 bases: TGTGCCAGCAGCCCGGGACCCAGGGGGAATGAGCAGTTCTTC.

The sample holds one count of this clonotype. This chain links TRBV19 with TRBJ2-1, with TRBD2 matching over 8 bases. Trimming cost V 3 bases and J 0 bases; bases outside gene matches: 13. Germline CDR1 LNHDA, CDR2 SQIVND (reference sequence). This CDR3 has 19 residues. CDR3 protein: CASSIGKLAGLSSYNEQFF. The CDR3 DNA reads TGTGCCAGTAGTATTGGGAAGCTAGCGGGTCTGAGCTCCTACAATGAGCAGTTCTTC.

The V and J genes are TRBV12-3 or TRBV12-4 and TRBJ2-5; D possibly matches TRBD1 or TRBD2 (7 bases each). V lost 8 bases and J lost 5, with 21 bases in between. This CDR3 is built from 15 residues. In DNA form, the CDR3 reads TGTGCCAGCTCCAGGGGGGGGGGTTTTTATGAGACCCAGTACTTC. The encoded protein is CASSRGGGFYETQYF.

This clonotype was seen at least ten times. The chain has TRBV13 and TRBJ2-3, with TRBD1 matching over 8 bases. The CDR3 has 15 residues. Losses at the gene ends were 3 bases for V and 5 bases for J; bases not matched to a gene: 7. Germline V gene data show CDR1 as PRHDT and CDR2 as FYEKMQ (reference sequence). The CDR3 sequence is CASSFGQGLGDTQYF. CDR3 coding DNA: TGTGCCAGCAGCTTCGGACAGGGTTTGGGAGATACGCAGTATTTT. The variable domain in full, completed from reference TRBV13 and TRBJ2-3, reads AAGVIQSPRHLIKEKRETATLKCYPIPRHDTVYWYQQGPGQDPQFLISFYEKMQSDKGSIPDRFSAQQFSDYHSELNMSSLELGDSALYFCASSFGQGLGDTQYFGPGTRLTVL.

The sample holds one count of this clonotype. J is TRBJ2-1 and V is TRBV7-2, with 10 bases fitting TRBD2. The CDR3 covers 15 residues. V trimming: 5 bases; J trimming: 8 bases; junction bases outside the gene matches: 9. CDR1 and CDR2 (germline): SGHTA, FQGNSA. In DNA, the CDR3 is TGTGCCAGCAGCCTCAACCGACTAGCGGGCTATGAGCAGTTCTTC. Translation gives CASSLNRLAGYEQFF.

In this sample, this clonotype turned up many times. The gene calls are TRBV29-1 and TRBJ2-7, with TRBD2 identical over 15 bases. Germline V CDR1 and CDR2: SQVTM, ANQGSEA. The CDR3 has 17 amino acids. J lost 2 bases, V lost 1 base, and 6 bases had no gene match. This chain's CDR3 is CSVEVGTSGRTTYEQYF. The CDR3 DNA is TGCAGCGTTGAAGTGGGGACTAGCGGGAGGACCACCTACGAGCAGTACTTC.

At least ten counts were recorded for this clonotype. The chain is built from TRBV24-1 and TRBJ2-5, with D possibly being TRBD1 (6 bases). Trimming shortened V by 9 bases and J by 0 bases, and 10 bases separated the two germline ends. Germline CDR1 KGHDR, CDR2 SFDVKD. The length of the CDR3 is 13 residues. The CDR3 loop is CATPGHNQETQYF. The DNA of the CDR3 is TGTGCCACCCCGGGACATAACCAAGAGACCCAGTACTTC.

This clonotype was seen ten or more times. V is TRBV11-2 and J is TRBJ1-1, with D uncertain. CDR1 and CDR2 from the germline V gene are SGHAT and FQNNGV. V was clipped by 0 bases and J by 4 bases, with 15 bases between them. The CDR3 is made up of 16 amino acids. The CDR3 bases are TGTGCCAGCAGCTTAGAATTGGGCCCGCGGGCCACTGAAGCTTTCTTT. Protein sequence: CASSLELGPRATEAFF. Together with reference TRBV11-2 and TRBJ1-1, the CDR3 gives the full variable domain: EAGVAQSPRYKIIEKRQSVAFWCNPISGHATLYWYQQILGQGPKLLIQFQNNGVVDDSQLPKDRFSAERLKGVDSTLKIQPAKLEDSAVYLCASSLELGPRATEAFFGQGTRLTVV.

This clonotype was found many times. The chain combines TRBV7-8 with TRBJ2-7; the match to TRBD1 covers 8 bases. Per germline, CDR1 SGHVS and CDR2 FQNEAQ. V trimming: 2 bases; J trimming: 6 bases; junction bases outside the gene matches: 3. CDR3 length: 13 residues. This CDR3 reads CASSLTDRVEQYV. The CDR3 DNA sequence: TGTGCCAGCAGCTTAACGGACAGGGTCGAGCAGTACGTC.

This sequence joins TRBV20-1 and TRBJ2-3, with 14 bases matching TRBD2. The V gene's germline CDR1 is DFQATT and CDR2 SNEGSKA (reference sequence). With 3 bases clipped from V and 3 bases from J, the junction kept 14 bases outside the gene matches. The CDR3 consists of 19 residues. The CDR3, as DNA: TGCAGTGCTAGCACCGGGACTAGCGGGAGTGGGGGTGCTACAGATACGCAGTATTTT. It is translated as CSASTGTSGSGGATDTQYF.

In this sample, this clonotype turned up many times. The gene calls are TRBV4-2 and TRBJ2-7; a possible D gene is TRBD1 (6 bases). Trimming cost V 1 base and J 7 bases, with 11 bases left between them. The V gene's germline CDR1 is LGHNA and CDR2 YNFKEQ. The CDR3 contains 13 residues. CDR3 DNA: TGTGCCAGCAGCCAAGCGCCAGGGGAAGAGCAGTACTTC. Residues: CASSQAPGEEQYF.

CDR3 residues: CAGGTYEKLFF. In nucleotides, the CDR3 is TGTGCCGGAGGGACATATGAAAAACTGTTTTTT. The chain is built from TRBV30 and TRBJ1-4; a possible D gene is TRBD1 (6 bases). The V and J ends lost 8 bases and 6 bases respectively, with 10 bases between them. From germline, CDR1 is GTSNPN and CDR2 SVGIG (reference sequence). The CDR3 is 11 amino acids.

V and J are TRBV27 and TRBJ1-1; TRBD1 agrees at 8 bases. This CDR3 region has 13 residues. Looked up from germline, CDR1 is MNHEY and CDR2 is SMNVEV (reference sequence). The ends lost 8 bases at V and 1 base at J; junction bases unmatched: 3. The CDR3 region has the DNA TGTGCCAGCGCCACAGGGGGGAACACTGAAGCTTTCTTT. It is translated as CASATGGNTEAFF.

The chain couples TRBV11-3 to TRBJ1-1; no clear D gene. V lost 4 bases to trimming and J lost 4 bases, with 10 bases between them. The CDR3 is 13 amino acids. Germline lookup yields CDR1 SGHNT and CDR2 YENEEA. The CDR3 reads CASSSNRVTEAFF. The CDR3 coding sequence is TGTGCCAGCAGCTCAAACAGAGTCACTGAAGCTTTCTTT.

This clonotype was counted many times. The chain employs TRBV6-5 and TRBJ1-5, with TRBD1 as a possible D gene (5 bases). The CDR3 contains 13 residues. The germline V gene has CDR1 MNHEY and CDR2 SVGAGI. V was shortened by 6 bases and J by 5 bases, with 11 bases between the two germline ends. This chain's CDR3 is CASRGRRDQPQHF. Written as DNA, the CDR3 is TGTGCCAGCAGGGGGCGCAGGGATCAGCCCCAGCATTTT.

The CDR3 DNA is TGTGCCAGCAGCCCGACGTGGGGGGCGGCTAGCACAGATACGCAGTATTTT. Protein: CASSPTWGAASTDTQYF. The gene calls are TRBV7-9 and TRBJ2-3, with D possibly called TRBD1 or TRBD2 (6 bases each). Germline values: CDR1 SEHNR, CDR2 FQNEAQ (reference sequence). V lost 5 bases and J 0 bases, leaving 18 bases between the germline ends. This CDR3 is 17 amino acids long.

This clonotype was detected ten times or more. This sequence joins TRBV12-3 or TRBV12-4 and TRBJ2-2, with 11 bases lining up with TRBD1. Trimming removed 5 bases from V and 6 bases from J; junction bases left unmatched: 8. CDR3 length: 16 amino acids. CDR3 DNA sequence: TGTGCCAGCAGTCTGACCGGGACAGGGGGGTCCGGGGAGCTGTTTTTT. Amino acids: CASSLTGTGGSGELFF.

This clonotype was counted ten times or more. The gene calls are TRBV5-1 and TRBJ1-5; D unclear. Germline V gives CDR1 SGHRS, CDR2 YFSETQ. Trimming took 0 bases from V and 6 from J, leaving 7 bases between them. The CDR3 is made up of 13 amino acids. This CDR3 is CASSLDALQPQHF. CDR3 nucleotide sequence: TGCGCCAGCAGCTTGGACGCCCTTCAGCCCCAGCATTTT.